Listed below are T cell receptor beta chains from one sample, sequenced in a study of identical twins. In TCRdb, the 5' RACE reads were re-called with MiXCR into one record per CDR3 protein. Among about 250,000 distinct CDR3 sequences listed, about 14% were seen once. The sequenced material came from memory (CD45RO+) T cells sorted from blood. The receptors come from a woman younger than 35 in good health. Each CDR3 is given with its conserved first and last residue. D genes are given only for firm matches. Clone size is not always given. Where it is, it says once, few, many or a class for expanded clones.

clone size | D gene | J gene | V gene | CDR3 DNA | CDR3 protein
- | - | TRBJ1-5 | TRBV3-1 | TGTGCCAGCAGCCAAGCTCAGGAGGGACGGCCCCAGCATTTT | CASSQAQEGRPQHF
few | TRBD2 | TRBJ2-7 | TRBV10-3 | TGTGCCATCAGTGAGTCGATTAGCGGGAGAGGCGAGCAGTACTTC | CAISESISGRGEQYF
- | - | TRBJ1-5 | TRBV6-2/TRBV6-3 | TGTGCCAGCAGCCGGCAGGGAGAGAATCAGCCCCAGCATTTT | CASSRQGENQPQHF
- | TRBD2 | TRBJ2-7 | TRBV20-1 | TGCAGTGCTTCTAGCGGGAGCGGCGAGCAGTACTTC | CSASSGSGEQYF
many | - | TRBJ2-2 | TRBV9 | TGTGCCAGCAGCGGCGGGGCGAACACCGGGGAGCTGTTTTTT | CASSGGANTGELFF
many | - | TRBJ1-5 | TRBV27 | TGTGCCAGCAGTTTACTCCCGAGGGCTGAGCAGCCCCAGCATTTT | CASSLLPRAEQPQHF
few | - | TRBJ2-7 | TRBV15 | TGTGCCACCAGCAGAGGGGGGAACGAGCAGTACTTC | CATSRGGNEQYF
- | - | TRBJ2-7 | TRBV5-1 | TGCGCCAGCAGCTGGGCGGGGCGCGGGTACGAGCAGTACTTC | CASSWAGRGYEQYF
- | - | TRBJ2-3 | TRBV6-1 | TGTGCCAGCAGTGAGCAGGGGGGTACAGATACGCAGTATTTT | CASSEQGGTDTQYF
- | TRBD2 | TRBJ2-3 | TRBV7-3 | TGTGCCAGCAGCTTAAGAGCGGGGGAGGAAGATACGCAGTATTTT | CASSLRAGEEDTQYF
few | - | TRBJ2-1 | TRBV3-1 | TGTGCCAGCAGCCAAAATAGCCTGCACAATGAGCAGTTCTTC | CASSQNSLHNEQFF
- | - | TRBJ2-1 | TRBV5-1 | TGCGCCAGCAGTGGACGGGAGAATGGGCAGTTCTTC | CASSGRENGQFF
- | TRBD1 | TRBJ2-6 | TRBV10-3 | TGTGCCATCAGCAACAGGGGATCAGGGGCCAACGTCCTGACTTTC | CAISNRGSGANVLTF
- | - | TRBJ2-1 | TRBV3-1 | TGTGCCAGCAGCCACGGCGGGCTCTCCTACAATGAGCAGTTCTTC | CASSHGGLSYNEQFF
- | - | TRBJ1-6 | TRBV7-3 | TGTGCCAGCAGCTCCGATCCGAGTTCACCCCTCCACTTT | CASSSDPSSPLHF
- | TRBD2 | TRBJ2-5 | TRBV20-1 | TGCAGTGCCCCACCACGACTAGCGGGGGTCCAAGAGACCCAGTACTTC | CSAPPRLAGVQETQYF
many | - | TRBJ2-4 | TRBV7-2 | TGTGCCAGCAGCTTATTTGAGGTTCAGTACTTC | CASSLFEVQYF
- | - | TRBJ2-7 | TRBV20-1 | TGCAGTGCTAATGGGAAGGGGGAGCAGTACTTC | CSANGKGEQYF
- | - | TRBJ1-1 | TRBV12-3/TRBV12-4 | TGTGCCAGCAGTTATTGGTTTAACACTGAAGCTTTCTTT | CASSYWFNTEAFF
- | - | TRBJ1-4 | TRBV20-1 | TGCAGTGCTAGACCACCTCAGGCCGGTGAAAAACTGTTTTTT | CSARPPQAGEKLFF
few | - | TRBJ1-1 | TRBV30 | TGTGCCCAAAATGGGGCGGATGAATCCCTGAACACTGAAGCTTTCTTT | CAQNGADESLNTEAFF
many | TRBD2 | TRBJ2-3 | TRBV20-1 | TGCAGTGCTACCAGCGGGACCGGAGATACGCAGTATTTT | CSATSGTGDTQYF
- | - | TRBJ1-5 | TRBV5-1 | TGCGCCAGCAGCTTGGGGGGGCTTCAGCCCCAGCATTTT | CASSLGGLQPQHF
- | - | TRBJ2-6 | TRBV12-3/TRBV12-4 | TGTGCCAGCAGTTTAGTGGTGACCAACGTCCTGACTTTC | CASSLVVTNVLTF
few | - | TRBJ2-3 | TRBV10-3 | TGTGCCATCAACAGCCTGGGCACAGATACGCAGTATTTT | CAINSLGTDTQYF
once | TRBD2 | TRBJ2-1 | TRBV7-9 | TGTGCCAGCCGCCCACTAGCGGGGGGGCATGAGCAGTTCTTC | CASRPLAGGHEQFF